The T cell receptor beta chain described here comes from a study of post-analysis software for immune sequencing data. The wider study: The study covered relapsing-remitting, secondary progressive and progressive-relapsing courses of multiple sclerosis.

The library was made from cDNA and included unique molecular identifiers. The yield from about 1 to 10 million T cells was 500,000 or so cDNA molecules in total. MiXCR was run by TCRdb on the PCR reads, yielding one entry per CDR3 protein. The sample has about 760,000 distinct CDR3 sequences, 30% seen once. This CDR3 comprises 14 residues. The germline gives CDR1 DFQATT, CDR2 SNEGSKA (reference sequence). After removal of 6 bases from V and 4 bases from J, the junction contained 9 bases not matched to a gene. This clonotype was seen a handful of times. Its antigen is undetermined. Findings of the study overall: Patients with multiple sclerosis recorded significantly lower normalized Chao1 diversity than controls, the study found. Samples from a shared batch, those prepared together, strongly co-clustered by F measure. The study found TRBV5-6, TRBV5-1 and TRBV20-1 among five TRBV segments more frequent in patients than controls.

This TCR was sampled from a girl aged 5-17 years with multiple sclerosis. The rearrangement uses TRBV20-1 and TRBJ2-5; TRBD2 matches at 9 bases. Sequences were obtained from blood. CDR3 coding DNA: TGCAGTGCAATAGCGGGAGCGGCTGGAGAGACCCAGTACTTC. It codes for CSAIAGAAGETQYF.